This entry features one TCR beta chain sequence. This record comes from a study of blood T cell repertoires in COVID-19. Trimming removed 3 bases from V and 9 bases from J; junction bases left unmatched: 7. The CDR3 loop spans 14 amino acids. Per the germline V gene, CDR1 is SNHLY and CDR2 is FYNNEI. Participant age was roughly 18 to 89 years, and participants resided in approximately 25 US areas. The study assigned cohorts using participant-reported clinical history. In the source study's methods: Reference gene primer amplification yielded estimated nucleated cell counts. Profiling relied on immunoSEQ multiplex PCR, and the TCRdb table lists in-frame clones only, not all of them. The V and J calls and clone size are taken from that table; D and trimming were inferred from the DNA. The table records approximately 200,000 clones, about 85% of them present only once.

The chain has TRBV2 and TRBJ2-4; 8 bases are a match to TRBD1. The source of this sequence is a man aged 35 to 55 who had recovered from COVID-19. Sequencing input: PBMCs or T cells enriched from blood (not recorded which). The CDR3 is CASSEAQGVSIQYF. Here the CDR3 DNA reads TGTGCCAGCAGTGAGGCACAGGGGGTGAGCATTCAGTACTTC.